This T cell receptor (beta chain) was documented in a study of cytomegalovirus exposure and HLA in healthy donors. On this clone: Its antigen is unknown.

This CDR3 has 14 amino acids. The germline V gene has CDR1 LGHNA and CDR2 YSLEER. The V end lost 0 bases, the J end lost 4 bases, and 9 bases lay between the germline ends. It was with 60 Vbeta and 13 Jbeta primers that the PCR ran. Sequencing was performed with immunoSEQ multiplex PCR; in TCRdb, only in-frame clones are kept and a portion is missing. The sample shows 150,000 or so clones, 75% to 80% of them seen only once. Study findings and constraints: Presence/absence analyses assumed roughly uniform sequencing depth across donors.

Sequencing input: PBMCs. The rearrangement links TRBV4-3 to TRBJ1-1, with a weak D call TRBD1 (6 bases). The clonotype comes from a woman aged 45-59 years in good health and CMV-seropositive. CDR3 in amino acids: CASSQEHRATEAFF. CDR3 bases: TGCGCCAGCAGCCAAGAACACAGGGCCACTGAAGCTTTCTTT.